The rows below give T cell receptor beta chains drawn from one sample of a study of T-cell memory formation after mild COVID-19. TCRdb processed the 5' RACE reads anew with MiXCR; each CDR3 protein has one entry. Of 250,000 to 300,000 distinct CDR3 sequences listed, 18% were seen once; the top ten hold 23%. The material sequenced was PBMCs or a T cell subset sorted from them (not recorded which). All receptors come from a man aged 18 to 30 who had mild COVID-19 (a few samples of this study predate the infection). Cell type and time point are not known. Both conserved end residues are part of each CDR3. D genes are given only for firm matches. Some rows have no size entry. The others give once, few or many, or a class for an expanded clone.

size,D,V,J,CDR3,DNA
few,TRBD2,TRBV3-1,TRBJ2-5,CASSQPGLAKETQYF,TGTGCCAGCAGCCAACCTGGACTAGCGAAAGAGACCCAGTACTTC
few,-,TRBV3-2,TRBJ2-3,CASSQGNGFGTDTQYF,TGTGCCAGCAGCCAAGGCAATGGGTTTGGCACAGATACGCAGTATTTT
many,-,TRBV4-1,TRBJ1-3,CASSQEEGNTIYF,TGCGCCAGCAGCCAAGAAGAAGGAAACACCATATATTTT
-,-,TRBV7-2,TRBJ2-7,CASRGGLNYEQYF,TGTGCCAGCAGGGGCGGCCTCAACTACGAGCAGTACTTC
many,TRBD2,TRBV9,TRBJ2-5,CASSVSPTSGEETQYF,TGTGCCAGCAGCGTAAGTCCGACTAGCGGGGAGGAGACCCAGTACTTC
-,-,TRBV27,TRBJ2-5,CASSLLDRQETQYF,TGTGCCAGCAGTTTACTGGACAGACAAGAGACCCAGTACTTC
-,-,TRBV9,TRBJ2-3,CASSDPPRGWDTQYF,TGTGCCAGCAGCGATCCTCCCAGGGGCTGGGATACGCAGTATTTT
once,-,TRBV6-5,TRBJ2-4,CASSYSRGGNIQYF,TGTGCCAGCAGTTACTCGAGAGGAGGGAACATTCAGTACTTC
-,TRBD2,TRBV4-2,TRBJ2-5,CASSQDPGGGAQETQYF,TGTGCCAGCAGCCAAGATCCAGGCGGGGGGGCCCAAGAGACCCAGTACTTC
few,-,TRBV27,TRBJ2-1,CASSLQARYNEQFF,TGTGCCAGCAGTTTGCAGGCCCGATACAATGAGCAGTTCTTC
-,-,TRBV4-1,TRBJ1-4,CASSHLANEKLFF,TGCGCCAGCAGCCATTTAGCTAATGAAAAACTGTTTTTT
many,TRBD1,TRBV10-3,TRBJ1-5,CAISESGDRVNQPQHF,TGTGCCATCAGTGAGTCCGGAGACAGGGTAAATCAGCCCCAGCATTTT
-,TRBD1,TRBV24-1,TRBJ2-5,CATSDSGGAGETQYF,TGTGCCACCAGTGATTCAGGGGGCGCGGGAGAGACCCAGTACTTC
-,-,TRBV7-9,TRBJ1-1,CASQTSRNTEAFF,TGTGCCAGCCAAACCTCACGAAACACTGAAGCTTTCTTT
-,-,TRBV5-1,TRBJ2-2,CASCIEANTGELFF,TGCGCCAGCTGCATTGAGGCGAACACCGGGGAGCTGTTTTTT
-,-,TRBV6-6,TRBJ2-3,CASSYTGAVSTDTQYF,TGTGCCAGCAGTTACACGGGAGCGGTCAGCACAGATACGCAGTATTTT
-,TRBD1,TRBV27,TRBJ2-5,CASSYGTVGETQYF,TGTGCCAGCAGTTACGGGACAGTCGGAGAGACCCAGTACTTC
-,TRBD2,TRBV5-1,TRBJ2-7,CASSLVGLANYEQYF,TGCGCCAGCAGCTTGGTGGGACTAGCCAACTACGAGCAGTACTTC
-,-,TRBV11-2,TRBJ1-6,CASSPTALSSGSLNSPLHF,TGTGCCAGCAGCCCAACAGCTTTATCATCCGGGTCCCTAAATTCGCCCCTCCACTTT
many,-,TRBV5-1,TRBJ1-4,CASSRGTTNEKLFF,TGCGCCAGCAGTCGGGGGACTACTAATGAAAAACTGTTTTTT
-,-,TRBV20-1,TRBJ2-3,CSARVRTISADTQYF,TGCAGTGCTAGAGTAAGGACTATAAGCGCAGATACGCAGTATTTT
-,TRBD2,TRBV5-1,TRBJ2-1,CASSLTSGSSYNEQFF,TGCGCCAGCAGCTTGACTAGCGGCAGCTCCTACAATGAGCAGTTCTTC
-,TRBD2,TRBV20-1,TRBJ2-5,CSASGLAGSTQYF,TGCAGTGCTAGTGGTCTAGCGGGAAGCACCCAGTACTTC
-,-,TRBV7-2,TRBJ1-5,CASSFSGGNQPQHF,TGTGCCAGCAGTTTCTCGGGGGGCAATCAGCCCCAGCATTTT
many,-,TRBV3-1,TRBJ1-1,CASSQGFLQPNTEAFF,TGTGCCAGCAGCCAAGGATTCTTACAGCCGAACACTGAAGCTTTCTTT
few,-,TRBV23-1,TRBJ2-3,CASSGTAITDTQYF,TGCGCCAGCAGTGGTACAGCTATCACAGATACGCAGTATTTT
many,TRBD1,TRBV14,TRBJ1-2,CASSPTGGYGYTF,TGTGCCAGCAGCCCGACAGGGGGGTATGGCTACACCTTC
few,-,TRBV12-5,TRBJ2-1,CASGLVNGGLFF,TGTGCTAGTGGTTTGGTAAATGGGGGGCTGTTCTTC
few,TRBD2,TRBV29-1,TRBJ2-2,CSVAGTSGFTGELFF,TGCAGCGTGGCGGGTACTAGCGGGTTCACCGGGGAGCTGTTTTTT
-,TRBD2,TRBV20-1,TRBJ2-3,CSARASSQLAGGSSSTDTQYF,TGCAGTGCTAGAGCCTCGAGCCAACTAGCGGGGGGTTCCTCTAGCACAGATACGCAGTATTTT
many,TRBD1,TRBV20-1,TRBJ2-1,CSAGTGTGIWDEQFF,TGCAGTGCTGGAACCGGGACAGGGATTTGGGATGAGCAGTTCTTC
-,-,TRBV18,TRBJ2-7,CASSPDRINEQYF,TGTGCCAGCTCACCTGACAGAATCAACGAGCAGTACTTC
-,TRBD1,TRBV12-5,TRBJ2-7,CASGLRTGGVYEQYF,TGTGCTAGTGGTTTGCGGACAGGGGGCGTCTACGAGCAGTACTTC
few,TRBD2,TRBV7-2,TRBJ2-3,CASSFSSGGAPDTQYF,TGTGCCAGCAGCTTCTCTAGCGGGGGGGCACCCGATACGCAGTATTTT
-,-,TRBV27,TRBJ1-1,CASSPGMQGTEAFF,TGTGCCAGCAGTCCGGGAATGCAGGGCACTGAAGCTTTCTTT
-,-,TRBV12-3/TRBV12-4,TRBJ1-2,CASSLGPRRGGYTF,TGTGCCAGCAGTTTAGGCCCTCGACGGGGCGGCTACACCTTC
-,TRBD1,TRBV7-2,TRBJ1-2,CASSYDRGYGYTF,TGTGCCAGCAGTTACGACAGGGGCTATGGCTACACCTTC
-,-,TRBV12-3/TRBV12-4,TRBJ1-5,CASSEGGFRQPQHF,TGTGCCAGCAGTGAGGGCGGGTTTAGACAGCCCCAGCATTTT
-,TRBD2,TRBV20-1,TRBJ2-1,CSARTGTSYNEQFF,TGCAGTGCTAGAACCGGGACTAGCTACAATGAGCAGTTCTTC
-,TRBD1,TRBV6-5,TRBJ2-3,CASSYSMLIGTGTTDTQYF,TGTGCCAGCAGTTACTCGATGTTAATCGGGACAGGGACGACAGATACGCAGTATTTT
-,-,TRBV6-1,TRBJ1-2,CASSEGSAGANYGYTF,TGTGCCAGCAGTGAAGGTTCAGCAGGGGCGAACTATGGCTACACCTTC
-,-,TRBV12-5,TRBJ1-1,CASGVQGNTEAFF,TGTGCTAGTGGGGTACAGGGGAACACTGAAGCTTTCTTT
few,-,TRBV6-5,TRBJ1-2,CASSGTAGGLDGYTF,TGTGCCAGCAGTGGGACGGCTGGGGGTCTCGATGGCTACACCTTC
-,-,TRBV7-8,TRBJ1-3,CASSFGDLSGNTIYF,TGTGCCAGCAGCTTTGGAGACCTCTCTGGAAACACCATATATTTT
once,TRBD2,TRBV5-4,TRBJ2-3,CASSFRLAGGTDTQYF,TGTGCCAGCAGCTTTAGACTAGCGGGGGGAACAGATACGCAGTATTTT
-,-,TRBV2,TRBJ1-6,CASIGLTYNSPLHF,TGTGCCAGCATTGGACTGACGTATAATTCACCCCTCCACTTT
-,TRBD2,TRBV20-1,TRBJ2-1,CSALLRLAGAYNEQFF,TGCAGTGCTTTACTCCGACTAGCGGGGGCCTATAATGAGCAGTTCTTC
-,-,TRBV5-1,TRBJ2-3,CASSLGLDPRTDTQYF,TGCGCCAGCAGCTTGGGTCTGGATCCACGCACAGATACGCAGTATTTT
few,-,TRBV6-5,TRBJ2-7,CASTSAGEQYF,TGTGCCAGCACCTCGGCCGGGGAGCAGTACTTC
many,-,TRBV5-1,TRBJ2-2,CASSFSSRVGTGELFF,TGCGCCAGCAGCTTCAGTTCCAGGGTTGGCACCGGGGAGCTGTTTTTT
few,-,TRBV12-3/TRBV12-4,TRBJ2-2,CASSQRGGSGELFF,TGTGCCAGCAGTCAAAGGGGGGGAAGCGGGGAGCTGTTTTTT
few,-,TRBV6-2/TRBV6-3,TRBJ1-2,CASSFGEVYGYTF,TGTGCCAGCAGTTTCGGCGAGGTCTATGGCTACACCTTC
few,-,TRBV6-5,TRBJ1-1,CASSVGRRTEAFF,TGTGCCAGCAGTGTTGGTCGAAGGACTGAAGCTTTCTTT
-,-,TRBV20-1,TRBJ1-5,CSASKGPNQPQHF,TGCAGTGCTAGCAAGGGGCCCAATCAGCCCCAGCATTTT
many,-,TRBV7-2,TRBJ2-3,CASSLGNGDTQYF,TGTGCCAGCAGCTTAGGGAACGGGGATACGCAGTATTTT
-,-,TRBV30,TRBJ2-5,CAWSPGAQTQYF,TGTGCCTGGAGCCCCGGGGCTCAGACCCAGTACTTC
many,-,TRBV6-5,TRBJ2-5,CASSSQWSSAETQYF,TGTGCCAGCAGTTCCCAATGGTCTTCGGCGGAGACCCAGTACTTC
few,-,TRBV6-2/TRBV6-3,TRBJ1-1,CASSYVGTEAFF,TGTGCCAGCAGTTACGTCGGGACAGAAGCTTTCTTT
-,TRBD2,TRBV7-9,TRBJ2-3,CASSSTRLLAGAADTQYF,TGTGCCAGCAGCTCAACCCGCCTACTAGCGGGGGCCGCAGATACGCAGTATTTT
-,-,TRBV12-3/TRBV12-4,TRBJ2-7,CASSFPAMYEQYF,TGTGCCAGCAGTTTCCCAGCGATGTACGAGCAGTACTTC